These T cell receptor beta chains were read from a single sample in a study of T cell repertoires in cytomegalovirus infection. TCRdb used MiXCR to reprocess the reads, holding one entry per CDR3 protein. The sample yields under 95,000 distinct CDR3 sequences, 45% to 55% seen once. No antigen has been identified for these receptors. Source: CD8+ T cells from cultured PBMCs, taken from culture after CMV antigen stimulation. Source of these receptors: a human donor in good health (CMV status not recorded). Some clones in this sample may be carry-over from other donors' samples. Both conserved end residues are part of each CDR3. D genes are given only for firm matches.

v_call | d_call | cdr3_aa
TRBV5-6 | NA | CASSLAGHLGNTEAFF
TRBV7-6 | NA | CASAGHSNEKLFF
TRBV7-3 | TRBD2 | CASSLLAGRTYEQYF
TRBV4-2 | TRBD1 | CASSPFKDRETDTQYF
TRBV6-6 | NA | CASSYSAARSEAFF
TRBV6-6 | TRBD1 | CASSYLDRENTIYF
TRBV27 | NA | CASSLVQGTYEQFF
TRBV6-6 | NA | CASSRQVDGYTF
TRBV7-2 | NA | CASSFDPTDTQYF
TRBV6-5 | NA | CASSYSGENTEAFF
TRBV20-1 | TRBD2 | CSARLPSGGAYEQFF
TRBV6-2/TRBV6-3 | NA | CASSYYGGRSYEQYF
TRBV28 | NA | CASTGDKDTQYF
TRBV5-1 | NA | CASTQGRGYTF
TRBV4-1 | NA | CASSQESSPNEQFF
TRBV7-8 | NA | CASSSVGDFRADTQYF
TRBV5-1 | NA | CASSLSEPTRTGTEAFF
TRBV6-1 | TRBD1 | CASSSLGTGGKGQYF
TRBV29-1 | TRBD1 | CSVRSGQGAYEQYF
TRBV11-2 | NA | CASSPFGIEETQYF
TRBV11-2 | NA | CASSLWGTPGTEAFF
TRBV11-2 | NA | CASSLVAGRYEQYF
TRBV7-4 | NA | CACVLGTLKAAEAFF
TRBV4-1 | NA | CASSQDGRGNYGYTF
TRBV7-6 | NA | CASSPREGGNTEAFF
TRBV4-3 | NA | CASSAPREGRGTNTEAFF
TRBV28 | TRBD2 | CAILAGGTLGTREQYF
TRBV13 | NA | CASSLGSNYGYTF
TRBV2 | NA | CARGGDNEQFF
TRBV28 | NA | CASSYIGTVALDGYTF
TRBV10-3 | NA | CAISESGGDTQYF
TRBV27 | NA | CASSPILGRESYGYTF
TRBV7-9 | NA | CASSLGHPRPGQPQHF
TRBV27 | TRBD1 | CASSFRQGITDTQYF
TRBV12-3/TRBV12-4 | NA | CASRGGYSPLHF
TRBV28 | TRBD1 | CASNHRGDHEQYF
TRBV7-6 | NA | CASSAADYEQYF
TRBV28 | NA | CATATYNEQFF
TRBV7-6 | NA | CASSPGGYNSPLHF
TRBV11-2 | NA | CASSPGTGPYEQYF
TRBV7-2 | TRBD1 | CASTSVGRGQGNNQPQHF
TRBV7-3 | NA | CASSPTGIGETQYF